This is a list of T cell receptor beta chains from one sample in a study of blood T cells in healthy people across ages. TCRdb independently ran MiXCR on the 5' RACE reads; one entry per CDR3 protein. This table has under 2 million distinct CDR3 sequences, approximately 32% appearing once. The sample consisted of blood. These receptors all stem from a woman aged 25 to 39 in good health. Each CDR3 is given with its conserved first and last residue. Fields, in order: CDR3 protein, CDR3 DNA, clone size, V gene, J gene, D gene. A D gene is named only where the DNA matches it firmly. The size field is filled for only some rows; it gives once, few, many or a size class.

CDR3: CSETTHQNNEQFF; DNA: TGCAGTGAGACTACCCACCAGAACAATGAGCAGTTCTTC; size: NA; V: TRBV20-1; J: TRBJ2-1; D: NA
CDR3: CASSGRISDEQYF; DNA: TGTGCCAGTAGCGGGAGAATCTCCGACGAGCAGTACTTC; size: many; V: TRBV7-3; J: TRBJ2-7; D: TRBD2
CDR3: CASSQRGLAGGLGETQYF; DNA: TGTGCCAGCAGCCAAAGAGGTCTAGCGGGAGGGCTGGGGGAGACCCAGTACTTC; size: NA; V: TRBV4-2; J: TRBJ2-5; D: TRBD2
CDR3: CASSLVVSGGFNEQFF; DNA: TGCGCCAGCAGCTTGGTCGTTAGCGGGGGATTCAATGAGCAGTTCTTC; size: NA; V: TRBV5-1; J: TRBJ2-1; D: TRBD2
CDR3: CASSKAGGMSTEAFF; DNA: TGTGCCAGCAGCAAAGCAGGAGGAATGTCTACTGAAGCTTTCTTT; size: NA; V: TRBV2; J: TRBJ1-1; D: NA
CDR3: CASGKLAGGEAQYF; DNA: TGTGCCAGCGGTAAACTAGCGGGAGGAGAGGCCCAGTACTTC; size: NA; V: TRBV7-9; J: TRBJ2-5; D: TRBD2
CDR3: CASSLSRQGRYNEQFF; DNA: TGCGCCAGCAGCTTGTCTCGCCAGGGACGATACAATGAGCAGTTCTTC; size: NA; V: TRBV5-1; J: TRBJ2-1; D: NA
CDR3: CASTLGRFYGYTF; DNA: TGTGCCAGCACTCTGGGACGGTTCTATGGCTACACCTTC; size: many; V: TRBV28; J: TRBJ1-2; D: NA
CDR3: CASIVQGTEAFF; DNA: TGTGCCAGCATCGTTCAAGGGACTGAAGCTTTCTTT; size: NA; V: TRBV7-9; J: TRBJ1-1; D: NA
CDR3: CASSITTGGAYGYTF; DNA: TGTGCCAGCAGCATCACTACAGGGGGGGCCTATGGCTACACCTTC; size: few; V: TRBV7-9; J: TRBJ1-2; D: TRBD1
CDR3: CATSDLRQTDTQYF; DNA: TGTGCCACCAGTGATTTACGACAGACAGATACGCAGTATTTT; size: NA; V: TRBV24-1; J: TRBJ2-3; D: NA
CDR3: CASSPGAIRSYEQYF; DNA: TGTGCCAGCAGTCCGGGGGCTATTAGGTCCTACGAGCAGTACTTC; size: NA; V: TRBV28; J: TRBJ2-7; D: NA
CDR3: CASSLGDRDEKLFF; DNA: TGCGCCAGCAGCTTGGGCGACAGGGACGAAAAACTGTTTTTT; size: NA; V: TRBV5-1; J: TRBJ1-4; D: TRBD1
CDR3: CASTGIAKNIQYF; DNA: TGTGCCAGCACAGGGATAGCCAAAAACATTCAGTACTTC; size: few; V: TRBV6-1; J: TRBJ2-4; D: NA
CDR3: CASSKVGGSDGYTF; DNA: TGTGCCAGCAGCAAAGTTGGGGGGTCGGACGGCTACACCTTC; size: NA; V: TRBV21-1; J: TRBJ1-2; D: NA
CDR3: CSPGIEGYTF; DNA: TGCAGTCCCGGGATCGAGGGCTACACCTTC; size: NA; V: TRBV20-1; J: TRBJ1-2; D: NA
CDR3: CASSFFPGQAPRFNYGYTF; DNA: TGCGCCAGCAGCTTTTTTCCGGGACAGGCCCCTAGATTTAACTATGGCTACACCTTC; size: NA; V: TRBV5-1; J: TRBJ1-2; D: TRBD1
CDR3: CASRSSGTLSGGNTEAFF; DNA: TGTGCCAGCAGATCCTCCGGGACATTAAGTGGGGGGAACACTGAAGCTTTCTTT; size: NA; V: TRBV27; J: TRBJ1-1; D: NA
CDR3: CASSPKVSSGSYEQYF; DNA: TGCGCCAGCAGCCCTAAGGTATCTAGCGGCTCCTACGAGCAGTACTTC; size: many; V: TRBV4-1; J: TRBJ2-7; D: TRBD2
CDR3: CASSWGTGNTEAFF; DNA: TGTGCCAGCAGCTGGGGGACAGGGAACACTGAAGCTTTCTTT; size: many; V: TRBV7-9; J: TRBJ1-1; D: TRBD1
CDR3: CSARDGPYNEQFF; DNA: TGCAGTGCTAGAGATGGGCCCTACAATGAGCAGTTCTTC; size: many; V: TRBV20-1; J: TRBJ2-1; D: NA
CDR3: CASSFRGGPDTEAFF; DNA: TGTGCCAGCAGCTTTCGAGGGGGGCCGGACACTGAAGCTTTCTTT; size: NA; V: TRBV13; J: TRBJ1-1; D: NA
CDR3: CASSQFGGKETQYF; DNA: TGTGCCAGCAGCCAATTCGGGGGGAAGGAGACCCAGTACTTC; size: NA; V: TRBV28; J: TRBJ2-5; D: TRBD2
CDR3: CASSREGLAGEETQYF; DNA: TGTGCCAGCAGTAGAGAGGGACTAGCGGGAGAAGAGACCCAGTACTTC; size: many; V: TRBV7-9; J: TRBJ2-5; D: TRBD2
CDR3: CSVVLPQAKNIQYF; DNA: TGCAGCGTTGTACTACCACAGGCTAAAAACATTCAGTACTTC; size: NA; V: TRBV29-1; J: TRBJ2-4; D: NA
CDR3: CASSPLSGGQETQYF; DNA: TGTGCCAGCAGCCCCCTCTCGGGGGGTCAAGAGACCCAGTACTTC; size: NA; V: TRBV7-9; J: TRBJ2-5; D: TRBD2
CDR3: CARRTGTYGYTF; DNA: TGTGCCAGGCGGACAGGGACCTATGGCTACACCTTC; size: NA; V: TRBV2; J: TRBJ1-2; D: TRBD1
CDR3: CSARGASGKDTQYF; DNA: TGCAGTGCTAGAGGAGCCAGCGGGAAAGATACGCAGTATTTT; size: NA; V: TRBV20-1; J: TRBJ2-3; D: TRBD2
CDR3: CSVAYGADSPLHF; DNA: TGCAGCGTTGCTTATGGGGCGGATTCACCCCTCCACTTT; size: NA; V: TRBV29-1; J: TRBJ1-6; D: NA
CDR3: CASSLVWKPRNEQFF; DNA: TGTGCCAGCAGCTTAGTCTGGAAGCCACGAAATGAGCAGTTCTTC; size: few; V: TRBV7-9; J: TRBJ2-1; D: NA
CDR3: CAIRLTDVYGYTF; DNA: TGTGCCATCAGATTGACAGACGTCTATGGCTACACCTTC; size: many; V: TRBV10-3; J: TRBJ1-2; D: NA
CDR3: CSANPVTGVREQYF; DNA: TGCAGTGCTAATCCCGTGACAGGGGTGCGCGAGCAGTACTTC; size: NA; V: TRBV20-1; J: TRBJ2-7; D: TRBD1
CDR3: CASSLMADYNEQFF; DNA: TGTGCCAGCAGCTTAATGGCAGACTACAATGAGCAGTTCTTC; size: NA; V: TRBV7-3; J: TRBJ2-1; D: NA
CDR3: CASSIQGKGYEQYF; DNA: TGTGCCAGCAGTATTCAGGGGAAGGGCTACGAGCAGTACTTC; size: NA; V: TRBV28; J: TRBJ2-7; D: NA
CDR3: CASSQESAGGPITGELFF; DNA: TGCGCCAGCAGCCAAGAATCAGCGGGAGGGCCCATCACCGGGGAGCTGTTTTTT; size: NA; V: TRBV4-1; J: TRBJ2-2; D: TRBD2
CDR3: CASSLAVVTFDSETQYF; DNA: TGTGCCAGCAGCTTGGCGGTCGTGACTTTCGACTCTGAGACCCAGTACTTC; size: few; V: TRBV5-5; J: TRBJ2-5; D: NA
CDR3: CASSVGLGDPLYNEQFF; DNA: TGCGCCAGCAGCGTCGGACTAGGGGATCCCCTTTACAATGAGCAGTTCTTC; size: NA; V: TRBV5-1; J: TRBJ2-1; D: TRBD2
CDR3: CATSEGVRSGSSYEQYF; DNA: TGTGCCACCAGTGAGGGCGTACGGTCGGGGAGCTCCTACGAGCAGTACTTC; size: NA; V: TRBV24-1; J: TRBJ2-7; D: NA
CDR3: CASSLKLGLAGVLYEQYF; DNA: TGTGCCAGCAGTTTAAAATTGGGACTAGCGGGAGTCCTCTACGAGCAGTACTTC; size: NA; V: TRBV12-3/TRBV12-4; J: TRBJ2-7; D: TRBD2
CDR3: CAGSREGGASNQPQHF; DNA: TGCGCCGGCAGCCGAGAAGGGGGCGCGAGCAATCAGCCCCAGCATTTT; size: once; V: TRBV4-1; J: TRBJ1-5; D: TRBD1
CDR3: CASSPMLGGGTTEAFF; DNA: TGTGCCAGCAGCCCGATGCTGGGAGGGGGCACCACTGAAGCTTTCTTT; size: few; V: TRBV7-9; J: TRBJ1-1; D: TRBD1
CDR3: CASSLGTDYGEQFF; DNA: TGTGCCAGCAGCTTGGGGACAGACTACGGTGAGCAGTTCTTC; size: NA; V: TRBV7-9; J: TRBJ2-1; D: TRBD1
CDR3: CASSAAVPEQFF; DNA: TGTGCCAGCAGCGCAGCAGTCCCTGAGCAGTTCTTC; size: NA; V: TRBV9; J: TRBJ2-1; D: NA
CDR3: CASSFTGTQYEQYF; DNA: TGTGCCAGCAGCTTCACCGGGACGCAGTACGAGCAGTACTTC; size: NA; V: TRBV11-1; J: TRBJ2-7; D: NA
CDR3: CASSLAAGGLGANVLTF; DNA: TGCGCCAGCAGCTTGGCGGCGGGAGGGCTAGGGGCCAACGTCCTGACTTTC; size: NA; V: TRBV5-1; J: TRBJ2-6; D: TRBD2
CDR3: CASSPKGGHNEGQFF; DNA: TGTGCCAGCAGCCCTAAAGGGGGTCACAATGAAGGGCAGTTCTTC; size: few; V: TRBV12-3/TRBV12-4; J: TRBJ2-1; D: NA
CDR3: CASSRPSGRTLEQYF; DNA: TGTGCCAGCTCACGACCTAGCGGGAGAACACTCGAGCAGTACTTC; size: NA; V: TRBV18; J: TRBJ2-7; D: TRBD2
CDR3: CATSRDLSPWDGYTF; DNA: TGTGCCACCAGCAGAGATTTATCCCCATGGGATGGCTACACCTTC; size: NA; V: TRBV15; J: TRBJ1-2; D: NA
CDR3: CSATGTGVPYEQYF; DNA: TGCAGTGCGACCGGGACAGGGGTACCCTACGAGCAGTACTTC; size: few; V: TRBV20-1; J: TRBJ2-7; D: TRBD1
CDR3: CSARLTGTISEQYF; DNA: TGCAGTGCTAGGCTGACGGGGACGATATCCGAGCAGTACTTC; size: NA; V: TRBV20-1; J: TRBJ2-7; D: NA